This T cell receptor (beta chain) comes out of a study of blood T cell repertoires in COVID-19. This CDR3 is built from 13 residues. CDR1 and CDR2 (germline): MDHEN, SYDVKM. V dropped 8 bases and J dropped 5; count of bases not matched to a gene: 6. Data came from immunoSEQ multiplex PCR; TCRdb stores just in-frame clones and leaves some out. The sample lists roughly 60,000 clones, 81% occurring once. This TCR derives from a man older than 75 with acute or convalescent COVID-19. The specimen was peripheral blood. V is TRBV28 and J is TRBJ2-7, with 10 bases matching TRBD1. CDR3 DNA: TGTGCCAGCTGGGGACAGGGGTTCCACGAGCAGTACTTC. Its protein product is CASWGQGFHEQYF.